The sequence of this T cell receptor (beta chain) was determined in a study of CD8 T cells in ankylosing spondylitis. General study results and limits: What seemed typical of ankylosing spondylitis blood was a TCR beta motif built from under 10 highly homologous variants.

Construction of TCR beta libraries was performed using quantitative 5'-RACE with molecular barcodes. Each CDR3 protein is one row after TCRdb ran MiXCR on the 5' RACE reads. In the table there are more than 100,000 distinct CDR3 sequences, under 20% of which are singletons. V dropped 0 bases and J dropped 6 bases, with 13 bases sitting between them. The CDR3 runs to 15 residues. The germline CDR1 and CDR2 sequences are SGHRS and YFSETQ. Worth noting for this clonotype: Its antigen is unidentified.

This TCR derives from a male donor with ankylosing spondylitis. The sequenced material came from blood, either unsorted or a sorted T cell fraction (not recorded which). This chain uses TRBV5-1 with TRBJ1-5, with TRBD1 as a possible D gene (5 bases). CDR3 sequence reads: CASSLAGVGGQPQHF. CDR3 nucleotide sequence: TGCGCCAGCAGCTTGGCCGGGGTCGGGGGTCAGCCCCAGCATTTT.